Listed here are 10 T cell receptor beta chains from one sample, sequenced in a study of CD8 T cells in ankylosing spondylitis. TCRdb processed the 5' RACE reads anew with MiXCR; each CDR3 protein has one entry. Of about 340,000 distinct CDR3 sequences listed, about 14% are singletons. The sample was blood, either unsorted or a sorted T cell fraction (not recorded which). All receptors derive from a male donor with ankylosing spondylitis or in good health (not recorded which).

There are a few counts of this clonotype. This chain uses TRBV10-3 with TRBJ2-1; 11 nucleotides match TRBD1. This CDR3 region has 15 residues. V lost 6 bases, J lost 8 bases, and 9 bases stayed unmatched. Per germline, CDR1 ENHRY and CDR2 SYGVKD. The CDR3 protein is CAIRTGTGGGYEQFF. CDR3 coding DNA: TGTGCCATCAGGACCGGGACAGGGGGTGGGTATGAGCAGTTCTTC.

This chain connects TRBV27 to TRBJ2-1; TRBD1 matches 10 bases. The length of the CDR3 is 16 residues. From germline, CDR1 is MNHEY and CDR2 SMNVEV (reference sequence). Unmatched junction bases numbered 9, after V lost 5 bases and J lost 5 bases. In DNA, the CDR3 is TGTGCCAGCAGTCCGAAGGGACAGGGGACCCACAATGAGCAGTTCTTC. Its translation is CASSPKGQGTHNEQFF.

This clonotype was seen more than once but under ten times. This chain joins TRBV12-3 or TRBV12-4 and TRBJ1-1; a possible D gene is TRBD1 (5 bases). The CDR3 consists of 13 residues. The V and J ends lost 6 bases and 7 bases respectively, with 15 bases between them. This CDR3 is CASSPVKGSEAFF. The CDR3 coding sequence is TGTGCCAGCAGCCCCGTGAAGGGGAGTGAAGCTTTCTTT.

The chain joins TRBV12-3 or TRBV12-4 to TRBJ1-2; possible D gene TRBD1, 5 bases. The CDR3 is 14 amino acids. Trimming left V 6 bases short and J 4 bases short, with 15 bases between. The CDR3 loop is CASSPREGVYGYTF. Here the CDR3 DNA reads TGTGCCAGCAGCCCCAGGGAGGGAGTCTATGGCTACACCTTC.

The chain joins TRBV6-5 to TRBJ1-2, with D possibly matching TRBD1 (5 bases). Per the germline V gene, CDR1 is MNHEY and CDR2 is SVGAGI. Trimming stripped 4 bases from V and 4 bases from J, with 13 bases between. This CDR3 spans 14 amino acids. The CDR3 loop reads CASSSPGLLYGYTF. In DNA form, the CDR3 reads TGTGCCAGCAGTTCCCCGGGACTCCTCTATGGCTACACCTTC.

This clonotype has just a few counts. The chain links TRBV7-8 to TRBJ2-5; 8 positions agree with TRBD1. This CDR3 comprises 17 residues. The V segment lost 0 bases and the J segment 5 bases; nucleotides outside the gene matches: 11. CDR1 SGHVS and CDR2 FQNEAQ come from the germline V gene. CDR3 nucleotides: TGTGCCAGCAGCTTAGCGCGAGGGCCAGGGGGCCGGGAGACCCAGTACTTC. This encodes CASSLARGPGGRETQYF.

The sample holds a few counts of this clonotype. The V call is TRBV27, the J call TRBJ2-7; possibly TRBD1 for D (5 bases). The V gene's germline CDR1 is MNHEY and CDR2 SMNVEV (reference sequence). Trimming cost V 2 bases and J 2 bases, with 10 bases left between them. The CDR3 sequence is 14 residues long. In nucleotides, the CDR3 is TGTGCCAGCAGTTTAAAGGCAGGGCCCTACGAGCAGTACTTC. Translated: CASSLKAGPYEQYF.

The chain couples TRBV3-1 to TRBJ2-3, with D possibly being TRBD1 or TRBD2 (5 bases each). This CDR3 has 18 amino acids. V lost 0 bases and J 0 bases, leaving 16 bases between the germline ends. Germline V gives CDR1 LGHDT, CDR2 YNNKEL (reference sequence). The CDR3 DNA reads as TGTGCCAGCAGCCAAGATTTTTCGGGGCCCCCTAGCACAGATACGCAGTATTTT. It codes for CASSQDFSGPPSTDTQYF.

This clonotype was recorded many times. The genes are TRBV12-3 or TRBV12-4 and TRBJ1-6; D not certain. Trimming removed 0 bases from V and 13 bases from J, with 10 bases in between. The CDR3 extends over 13 amino acids. The CDR3 reads CASSLAFGNPLHF. The CDR3, as DNA: TGTGCCAGCAGTTTAGCGTTCGGCAACCCCCTCCACTTT.

This clonotype came up a few times. The J gene is TRBJ2-7, the V gene TRBV6-5; no clear D gene. The CDR3 contains 11 residues. The V end lost 2 bases, the J end lost 3 bases, and 2 bases lay between the germline ends. CDR1 is MNHEY and CDR2 is SVGAGI in the germline V gene. The CDR3 loop reads CASSYDYEQYF. The CDR3 nucleotides are TGTGCCAGCAGTTACGACTACGAGCAGTACTTC.